A single count supports the clone carrying this T cell receptor (beta chain). This specimen comes from a study of blood T cell repertoires in COVID-19. At the level of the study: Sources were T cells, B-cell-depleted T cells, or PBMCs; the material itself was cDNA or gDNA.

Trimming took off 2 bases at V and 0 bases at J, with 8 bases between the two ends. The CDR3 has 14 residues. Germline loops: CDR1 SGHRS, CDR2 YFSETQ. Original processing notes: By means of reference gene primer amplification, nucleated cell counts were estimated. Sequencing was performed with immunoSEQ multiplex PCR; in TCRdb, only in-frame clones are kept and a portion is missing. Clone size and V and J calls were adopted from that table, with D and trimming inferred from the DNA. Here the sample spans some 100,000 clones, 90% being singletons. The V gene is TRBV5-1, the J gene TRBJ1-2; D not resolved. The specimen sequenced was peripheral blood. The TCR originated in a human donor in a cohort sampled during active COVID-19. CDR3 bases: TGCGCCAGCAGCTTTGAGGGCCCTAACTATGGCTACACCTTC. Protein product: CASSFEGPNYGYTF.